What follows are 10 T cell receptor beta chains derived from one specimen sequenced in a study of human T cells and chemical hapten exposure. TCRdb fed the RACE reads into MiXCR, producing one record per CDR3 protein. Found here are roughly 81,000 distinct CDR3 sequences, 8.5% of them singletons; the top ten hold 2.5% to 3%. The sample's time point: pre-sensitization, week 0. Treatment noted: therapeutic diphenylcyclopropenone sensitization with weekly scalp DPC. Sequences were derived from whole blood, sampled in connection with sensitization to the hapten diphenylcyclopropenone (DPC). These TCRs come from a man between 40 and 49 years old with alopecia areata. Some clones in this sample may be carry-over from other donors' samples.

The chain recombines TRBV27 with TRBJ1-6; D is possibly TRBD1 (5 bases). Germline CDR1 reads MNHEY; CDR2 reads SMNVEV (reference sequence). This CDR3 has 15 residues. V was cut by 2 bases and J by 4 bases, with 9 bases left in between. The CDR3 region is CASSLRGAYNSPLHF. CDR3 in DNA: TGTGCCAGCAGTTTAAGGGGCGCTTATAATTCACCCCTCCACTTT.

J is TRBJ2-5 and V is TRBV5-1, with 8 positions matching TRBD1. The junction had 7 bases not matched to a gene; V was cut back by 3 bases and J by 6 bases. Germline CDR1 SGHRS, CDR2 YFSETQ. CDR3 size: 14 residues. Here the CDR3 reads CASSWSGGAQTQYF. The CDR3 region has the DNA TGCGCCAGCAGCTGGTCAGGGGGCGCGCAGACCCAGTACTTC.

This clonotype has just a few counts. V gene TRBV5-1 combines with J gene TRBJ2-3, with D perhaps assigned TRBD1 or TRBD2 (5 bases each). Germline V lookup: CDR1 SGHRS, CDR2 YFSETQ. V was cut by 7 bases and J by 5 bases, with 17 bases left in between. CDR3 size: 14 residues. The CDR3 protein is CASGTNLARDTQYF. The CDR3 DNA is TGCGCCAGCGGGACCAACCTAGCACGAGATACGCAGTATTTT. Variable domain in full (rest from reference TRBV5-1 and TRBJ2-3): KAGVTQTPRYLIKTRGQQVTLSCSPISGHRSVSWYQQTPGQGLQFLFEYFSETQRNKGNFPGRFSGRQFSNSRSEMNVSTLELGDSALYLCASGTNLARDTQYFGPGTRLTVL.

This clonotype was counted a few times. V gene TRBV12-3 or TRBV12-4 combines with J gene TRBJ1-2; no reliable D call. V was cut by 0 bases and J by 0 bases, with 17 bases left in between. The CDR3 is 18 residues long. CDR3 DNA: TGTGCCAGCAGTTTAGCGTTCGTCCACAGTCAATCTAACTATGGCTACACCTTC. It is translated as CASSLAFVHSQSNYGYTF.

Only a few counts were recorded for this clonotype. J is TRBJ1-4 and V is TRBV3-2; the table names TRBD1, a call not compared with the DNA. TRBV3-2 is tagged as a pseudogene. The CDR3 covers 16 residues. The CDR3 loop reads CASSRAAGATNEKLFF. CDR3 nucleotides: TGTGCCAGCAGCCGCGCTGCAGGGGCAACTAATGAAAAACTGTTTTTT.

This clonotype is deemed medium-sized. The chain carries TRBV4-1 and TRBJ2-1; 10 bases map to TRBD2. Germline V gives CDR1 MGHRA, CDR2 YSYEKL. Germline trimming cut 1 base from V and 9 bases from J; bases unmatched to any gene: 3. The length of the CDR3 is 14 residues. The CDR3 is CASSQAASGSEQFF. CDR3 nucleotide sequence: TGCGCCAGCAGCCAAGCGGCTAGCGGGAGTGAGCAGTTCTTC.

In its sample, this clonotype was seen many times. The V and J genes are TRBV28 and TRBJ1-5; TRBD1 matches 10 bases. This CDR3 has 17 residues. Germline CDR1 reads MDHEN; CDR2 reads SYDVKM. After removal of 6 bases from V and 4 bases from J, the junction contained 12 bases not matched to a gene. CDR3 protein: CASSSGQGELRNQPQHF. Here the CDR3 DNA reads TGTGCCAGCAGCTCCGGACAGGGGGAGTTAAGAAATCAGCCCCAGCATTTT.

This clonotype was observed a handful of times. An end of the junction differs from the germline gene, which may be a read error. The CDR3 loop reads CASSLNGRRTPDLF. The CDR3 DNA follows: TGTGCCAGCAGCTTAAATGGGAGAAGGACTCCCGATCTTTTT. The V call is TRBV7-8, the J call TRBJ1-4; the D is unclear. Germline V CDR1 and CDR2: SGHVS, FQNEAQ. The CDR3 has 14 amino acids.

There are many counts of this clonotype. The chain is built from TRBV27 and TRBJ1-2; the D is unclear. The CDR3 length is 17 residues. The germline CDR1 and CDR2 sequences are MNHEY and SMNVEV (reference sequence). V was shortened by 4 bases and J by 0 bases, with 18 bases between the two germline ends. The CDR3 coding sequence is TGTGCCAGCAGTTCCTGGACGGGTACGGTGGCTAACTATGGCTACACCTTC. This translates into CASSSWTGTVANYGYTF.

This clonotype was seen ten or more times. Here the CDR3 reads CASSQQGGYTF. The CDR3 coding sequence is TGTGCCAGCAGCCAGCAGGGTGGCTACACCTTC. V is TRBV3-1 and J is TRBJ1-2; D is perhaps TRBD1 (5 bases). V was clipped by 3 bases and J by 7 bases, with 6 bases between them. Germline V lookup: CDR1 LGHDT, CDR2 YNNKEL (reference sequence). The CDR3 is 11 residues long.